Below are 30 T cell receptor beta chains sequenced from a single sample in a study of CD8 T cells in ankylosing spondylitis. In TCRdb, the 5' RACE reads were re-called with MiXCR into one record per CDR3 protein. The table lists 200,000 to 300,000 distinct CDR3 sequences, more than 9% of them singletons. The specimen sequenced was blood, either unsorted or a sorted T cell fraction (not recorded which). Receptors were obtained from a male donor with ankylosing spondylitis or in good health (not recorded which).

This clonotype has a count of ten or more. The chain joins TRBV12-3 or TRBV12-4 to TRBJ2-5; tentative D call: TRBD2 (5 bases). CDR3 length equals 16 residues. With 5 bases removed from V and 0 bases from J, the gap between germline ends came to 16 bases. CDR3 residues: CASSPWERPYQETQYF. The CDR3 DNA is TGTGCCAGCAGTCCGTGGGAGCGCCCGTACCAAGAGACCCAGTACTTC.

This clonotype appeared many times. The CDR3 reads CSANPGQGFNEQFF. CDR3 in DNA: TGCAGTGCCAATCCGGGACAGGGATTCAATGAGCAGTTCTTC. V is TRBV20-1 and J is TRBJ2-1, with 9 positions matching TRBD1. Germline CDR1 is DFQATT and CDR2 is SNEGSKA (reference sequence). The V and J ends lost 6 bases and 6 bases, in that order; junction bases with no gene match: 9. The CDR3 has 14 residues.

This clonotype was seen more than once but under ten times. V gene TRBV3-1 combines with J gene TRBJ1-2; tentative D call: TRBD1 (6 bases). Germline CDR1 reads LGHDT; CDR2 reads YNNKEL (reference sequence). The CDR3 consists of 13 residues. The V end was cut by 6 bases, the J end by 5 bases, with 13 bases between. The CDR3 DNA follows: TGTGCCAGCAGAGCGGGGGCGGAATATGGCTACACCTTC. Protein: CASRAGAEYGYTF.

This clonotype has at least ten counts. J is TRBJ2-3 and V is TRBV6-1; D is possibly TRBD1 (6 bases). V dropped 6 bases and J dropped 3 bases, with 13 bases sitting between them. CDR1 is MNHNS and CDR2 is SASEGT in the germline V gene. This CDR3 has 14 amino acids. CDR3 residues: CASSTGLVTDTQYF. In DNA, the CDR3 is TGTGCCAGCAGCACAGGGCTAGTGACAGATACGCAGTATTTT.

This clonotype showed up just a few times. The genes are TRBV7-7 and TRBJ2-5; no firm D call. Germline assignment: CDR1 SSHAT and CDR2 FNYEAQ (reference sequence). This CDR3 is 15 amino acids long. Between the trimmed V and J ends, which lost 5 bases and 5 bases, there was a span of 18 bases. CDR3 sequence reads: CASSPVHPVEETQYF. In DNA form, the CDR3 reads TGTGCCAGCAGCCCCGTCCATCCCGTCGAGGAGACCCAGTACTTC. Full variable domain (remainder filled in from reference TRBV7-7 and TRBJ2-5): GAGVSQSPRYKVTKRGQDVTLRCDPISSHATLYWYQQALGQGPEFLTYFNYEAQPDKSGLPSDRFSAERPEGSISTLTIQRTEQRDSAMYRCASSPVHPVEETQYFGPGTRLLVL.

In this sample, this clonotype turned up many times. The chain uses TRBV5-1 and TRBJ2-1; the D is unclear. Between the trimmed V and J ends, which lost 2 bases and 5 bases, there was a span of 20 bases. The CDR3 consists of 17 residues. The V gene's germline CDR1 is SGHRS and CDR2 YFSETQ. Here the CDR3 DNA reads TGCGCCAGCAGCTTAGTGGCTGACGGAATCCGGAACAATGAGCAGTTCTTC. Translated, it gives CASSLVADGIRNNEQFF.

The sample holds many counts of this clonotype. The J gene is TRBJ2-3, the V gene TRBV20-1, with 9 bases matching TRBD2. This CDR3 comprises 14 residues. In germline, CDR1 is DFQATT, CDR2 SNEGSKA (reference sequence). Trimming took 5 bases from V and 2 from J; bases not matched to a gene: 5. CDR3 amino acids: CSALTSGYTDTQYF. Written as DNA, the CDR3 is TGCAGTGCTCTGACTAGCGGCTACACAGATACGCAGTATTTT.

Many counts were recorded for this clonotype. This chain uses TRBV15 with TRBJ1-5; the D gene is possibly TRBD1 (5 bases). V lost 2 bases to trimming and J lost 5 bases, with 16 bases between them. Germline V gene data show CDR1 as LNHNV and CDR2 as YYDKDF (reference sequence). The CDR3 sequence is 16 residues long. CDR3 loop: CATSRYLQGADQPQHF. In nucleotides, the CDR3 is TGTGCCACCAGCAGATATCTCCAGGGAGCCGATCAGCCCCAGCATTTT.

The table lists this clonotype with many counts. The chain has TRBV10-3 and TRBJ2-5; 8 bases are a match to TRBD1. Per germline, CDR1 ENHRY and CDR2 SYGVKD. Trimming cost V 3 bases and J 4 bases; bases outside gene matches: 1. CDR3 length: 13 amino acids. CDR3 coding DNA: TGTGCCATCAGTGAACAGGGGGTAGAGACCCAGTACTTC. It yields the protein CAISEQGVETQYF.

This clonotype was seen many times. The chain recombines TRBV12-3 or TRBV12-4 with TRBJ2-7; D gene uncertain. The V gene lost 5 bases and the J gene lost 4 bases, with 12 bases spanning the gap. The CDR3 totals 13 residues. CDR3 coding DNA: TGTGCCAGCAGTATAGGGCTGGGGTACGAGCAGTACTTC. It codes for CASSIGLGYEQYF.

The genes are TRBV4-2 and TRBJ1-1; D gene ambiguous. The CDR3 contains 15 residues. In germline, CDR1 is LGHNA, CDR2 YNFKEQ. V was shortened by 0 bases and J by 1 base, with 9 bases between the two germline ends. The chain's CDR3 is CASSQERPENTEAFF. In DNA, the CDR3 is TGTGCCAGCAGCCAAGAACGGCCCGAGAACACTGAAGCTTTCTTT.

This clonotype has a count of ten or more. The chain is built from TRBV6-1 and TRBJ1-4; D may be TRBD1 (6 bases). CDR1 is MNHNS, CDR2 SASEGT, per germline. The V end lost 6 bases, the J end lost 0 bases, and 17 bases lay between the germline ends. The CDR3 is 17 residues long. Here the CDR3 reads CASSPSDRTATNEKLFF. The CDR3 coding sequence is TGTGCCAGCAGCCCTTCGGACAGAACCGCAACTAATGAAAAACTGTTTTTT.

Ten or more counts support this clonotype. The chain links TRBV5-1 to TRBJ2-3; D possibly corresponds to TRBD2 (6 bases). This CDR3 is built from 17 residues. Deletions cut 6 bases from V and 6 bases from J, with 26 bases between. Germline V gene lookup returns CDR1 SGHRS and CDR2 YFSETQ. CDR3 in amino acids: CASTGDGPSSERDTQYF. CDR3 coding DNA: TGCGCCAGCACGGGGGATGGACCTAGCTCAGAAAGGGATACGCAGTATTTT.

The chain is built from TRBV19 and TRBJ1-5, with TRBD1 as a possible D gene (5 bases). The CDR3 loop spans 16 amino acids. Trimming pared 0 bases from V and 1 base from J, leaving 10 bases between. Germline V gene lookup returns CDR1 LNHDA and CDR2 SQIVND (reference sequence). The CDR3 loop is CASSIDSGGSNQPQHF. The CDR3 DNA follows: TGTGCCAGTAGTATAGACTCGGGGGGGAGCAATCAGCCCCAGCATTTT.

There are many counts of this clonotype. The rearrangement uses TRBV18 and TRBJ2-2; a weak D match, TRBD1 (6 bases). Germline V gene lookup returns CDR1 KGHSH and CDR2 LQKENI. The CDR3 loop spans 15 amino acids. V was trimmed by 3 bases and J by 6 bases, leaving 14 bases between them. CDR3 nucleotide sequence: TGTGCCAGCTCACCCCGTGAGCAGGGGTCCGGGGAGCTGTTTTTT. Its translation is CASSPREQGSGELFF.

The chain is built from TRBV30 and TRBJ2-3; TRBD2 agrees at 12 bases. Germline assignment: CDR1 GTSNPN and CDR2 SVGIG (reference sequence). With 0 bases clipped from V and 4 bases from J, the junction kept 14 bases outside the gene matches. CDR3 length: 19 residues. CDR3 in amino acids: CAWSVRRGLAGARADTQYF. The CDR3 nucleotides read TGTGCCTGGAGTGTACGAAGGGGACTAGCGGGTGCTAGGGCAGATACGCAGTATTTT.

This clonotype was counted at least ten times. This chain links TRBV6-1 with TRBJ2-3, with D uncertain. There are 16 residues in the CDR3. The germline V gene encodes CDR1 MNHNS and CDR2 SASEGT. Between the trimmed V and J ends, which lost 10 bases and 1 base, there was a span of 21 bases. CDR3 nucleotide sequence: TGTGCCACCCTTCCCTTGGGAATCGACGGCACAGATACGCAGTATTTT. Translating it yields CATLPLGIDGTDTQYF.

This clonotype has at least ten counts. The V and J genes are TRBV4-2 and TRBJ1-5; TRBD1 might be the D (5 bases). Trimming stripped 4 bases from V and 5 bases from J, with 12 bases between. Germline loops: CDR1 LGHNA, CDR2 YNFKEQ. The length of the CDR3 is 14 residues. CDR3 loop: CASSPRDGDQPQHF. The DNA for the CDR3 is TGTGCCAGCAGCCCCCGGGACGGGGATCAGCCCCAGCATTTT.

This clonotype was seen a few times. The chain uses TRBV7-9 and TRBJ1-1; no firm D call. The V gene's germline CDR1 is SEHNR and CDR2 FQNEAQ (reference sequence). V shed 2 bases and J shed 2 bases, with 9 bases lying between them. This CDR3 has 14 amino acids. In DNA, the CDR3 is TGTGCCAGCAGCTTAAAGGGCCTAAACACTGAAGCTTTCTTT. This sequence encodes CASSLKGLNTEAFF.

This clonotype was observed a few times. This chain connects TRBV7-2 to TRBJ1-1; D perhaps matches TRBD1 (6 bases). Germline V gene sequence: CDR1 SGHTA, CDR2 FQGNSA. The ends were cut back, 3 bases at V and 1 base at J, with 12 bases in the middle. The CDR3 covers 15 residues. The CDR3 region is CASSFSGTSNTEAFF. In DNA form, the CDR3 reads TGTGCCAGCAGCTTCTCCGGGACATCGAACACTGAAGCTTTCTTT.

At least ten counts were recorded for this clonotype. V usage is TRBV20-1 and J usage is TRBJ2-3, with a possible D match to TRBD1 (6 bases). The germline gives CDR1 DFQATT, CDR2 SNEGSKA (reference sequence). Trimming took 5 bases from V and 2 from J, leaving 14 bases between them. There are 14 residues in the CDR3. CDR3 in DNA: TGCAGTGCTCCCGCGACAGGAAACACAGATACGCAGTATTTT. It specifies CSAPATGNTDTQYF.

This clonotype showed up many times. The gene calls are TRBV20-1 and TRBJ1-5; D unclear. CDR3 length: 14 residues. V lost 2 bases and J lost 1, with 9 bases in between. CDR1 and CDR2 from the germline V gene are DFQATT and SNEGSKA (reference sequence). The CDR3 nucleotides are TGCAGTGCTAGATTCGAAGGGAGCAATCAGCCCCAGCATTTT. Amino acids: CSARFEGSNQPQHF.

Many counts were recorded for this clonotype. J is TRBJ2-1 and V is TRBV12-3 or TRBV12-4; D uncertain. The germline V and J ends were trimmed by 6 bases and 9 bases, with 18 bases remaining between them. The CDR3 covers 14 residues. The DNA of the CDR3 is TGTGCCAGCAGGTTATTGGCGTCTACCGCTGAGCAGTTCTTC. This gives the protein CASRLLASTAEQFF.

A note on this clonotype: One end of the junction is discordant with germline, which a read error may explain. The chain links TRBV20-1 to TRBJ1-1; TRBD1 is a possible D gene (6 bases). The CDR3 totals 13 residues. The V gene's germline CDR1 is DFQATT and CDR2 SNEGSKA (reference sequence). CDR3 region: CSASSGGDTEVFF. CDR3 nucleotide sequence: TGCAGTGCTTCCTCTGGGGGGGACACTGAAGTTTTCTTT.

This clonotype was counted ten times or more. As DNA, the CDR3 is TGTGCCAGCTCACCGGAAAAGACCGACACCGGGGAGCTGTTTTTT. Amino acid sequence: CASSPEKTDTGELFF. This chain joins TRBV18 and TRBJ2-2; D gene uncertain. This CDR3 contains 15 residues. With 3 bases removed from V and 3 bases from J, the gap between germline ends came to 11 bases. Germline CDR1 reads KGHSH; CDR2 reads LQKENI.

The chain employs TRBV11-3 and TRBJ1-1; D remains unclear. This CDR3 is 15 amino acids long. Trimming left V 1 base short and J 1 base short, with 10 bases between. Germline V gene lookup returns CDR1 SGHNT and CDR2 YENEEA. The DNA for the CDR3 is TGTGCCAGCAGCTTAGGCAGCCTGAGGAACACTGAAGCTTTCTTT. Encoded protein: CASSLGSLRNTEAFF.

This clonotype was recorded at least ten times. V is TRBV20-1 and J is TRBJ2-7; TRBD1 matches at 11 bases. J gave up 6 bases and V 8 bases, and 6 bases lay outside the gene matches. Germline V gene lookup returns CDR1 DFQATT and CDR2 SNEGSKA (reference sequence). There are 12 residues in the CDR3. The CDR3 protein is CSSGQGAGEQYF. The CDR3 nucleotides are TGCAGTTCTGGACAGGGGGCCGGCGAGCAGTACTTC.

This clonotype was recorded at least ten times. The chain combines TRBV5-5 with TRBJ1-3; no definite D call. The CDR3 consists of 15 residues. Germline CDR1 SGHKS, CDR2 YYEKEE (reference sequence). V was shortened by 0 bases and J by 0 bases, with 7 bases between the two germline ends. As DNA, the CDR3 is TGTGCCAGCAGCTTGGATGCGAGCTCTGGAAACACCATATATTTT. Translating gives CASSLDASSGNTIYF.

On this clonotype: A read error is possible here, since a much larger clone lies one base away. This rearrangement joins TRBV20-1 to TRBJ1-5; TRBD1 aligns across 7 bases. Per germline, CDR1 DFQATT and CDR2 SNEGSKA (reference sequence). This CDR3 has 15 amino acids. The CDR3 DNA follows: TGCTGTGCTACCTTCGGAGAGGGGGCAAGGCAGCCCCAGCATTTT. It codes for CCATFGEGARQPQHF.

This clonotype was observed many times. The genes are TRBV12-3 or TRBV12-4 and TRBJ2-1; TRBD2 matches at 11 bases. Germline trimming cut 3 bases from V and 2 bases from J; bases unmatched to any gene: 3. This CDR3 contains 16 residues. Here the CDR3 reads CASSFTSGGAYNEQFF. The CDR3 nucleotides read TGTGCCAGCAGTTTTACTAGCGGGGGAGCCTACAATGAGCAGTTCTTC.